A single sample gave rise to the 20 T cell receptor beta chains below, sequenced in a study of cytomegalovirus exposure and HLA in healthy donors. In the PCR, 60 Vbeta and 13 Jbeta primers were used. Libraries were prepared by immunoSEQ multiplex PCR; TCRdb keeps only in-frame clonotypes and omits some of them. The top ten hold approximately 2% of the sample, which has about 150,000 clones, over 70% seen once. Sequenced material: PBMCs. The receptor set was obtained from a man younger than 40 in good health and CMV-seronegative.

A few counts support this clone. The chain carries TRBV6-5 and TRBJ1-4, with D possibly being TRBD1 (6 bases). V gave up 6 bases and J gave up 8 bases, with 19 bases separating them. Looked up from germline, CDR1 is MNHEY and CDR2 is SVGAGI. This CDR3 comprises 15 residues. The CDR3 nucleotides are TGTGCCAGCAGGCTCGAGGGGGGGGTAAAGGAAAAACTGTTTTTT. Its translation is CASRLEGGVKEKLFF.

The chain combines TRBV2 with TRBJ1-1; no clear D. Between the trimmed V and J ends, which lost 4 bases and 1 base, there was a span of 7 bases. The CDR3 length is 13 residues. The germline CDR1 and CDR2 sequences are SNHLY and FYNNEI. This CDR3 reads CASSVLPNTEAFF. The CDR3 DNA reads TGTGCCAGCAGTGTACTTCCGAACACTGAAGCTTTCTTT.

J is TRBJ2-3 and V is TRBV7-9; 7 positions match TRBD1. The CDR3 is 13 residues long. With 7 bases clipped from V and 3 bases from J, the junction kept 4 bases outside the gene matches. Germline-derived CDR1 and CDR2 are SEHNR and FQNEAQ (reference sequence). The CDR3: CASTGTATDTQYF. The CDR3 nucleotides are TGTGCCAGCACGGGGACAGCTACAGATACGCAGTATTTT.

This clone was seen only a few times. The gene calls are TRBV5-4 and TRBJ1-5, with D possibly being TRBD1 (5 bases). CDR3 length equals 16 residues. V was shortened by 3 bases and J by 3 bases, with 16 bases between the two germline ends. Germline-derived CDR1 and CDR2 are SGHNT and YYREEE (reference sequence). CDR3 sequence: CASSSKSEGVNQPQHF. The CDR3 DNA reads as TGTGCCAGCAGCTCAAAGTCAGAAGGGGTCAATCAGCCCCAGCATTTT.

V usage is TRBV5-4 and J usage is TRBJ1-4; D may be TRBD1 (6 bases). The CDR3 sequence is 14 residues long. Germline V lookup: CDR1 SGHNT, CDR2 YYREEE (reference sequence). V was clipped by 0 bases and J by 8 bases, with 11 bases between them. As DNA, the CDR3 is TGTGCCAGCAGCTTGGCAGGGGTGGAAGAAAAACTGTTTTTT. It is translated as CASSLAGVEEKLFF.

This clone was counted only a few times. The chain joins TRBV6-1 to TRBJ2-1, with D perhaps matching TRBD2 (5 bases). CDR3 length: 12 amino acids. Germline values: CDR1 MNHNS, CDR2 SASEGT. Trimming pared 1 base from V and 15 bases from J, leaving 13 bases between. The CDR3 is CASSEVPGTLFF. In DNA, the CDR3 is TGTGCCAGCAGTGAAGTTCCGGGAACTTTGTTCTTC.

This chain joins TRBV5-1 and TRBJ2-5; perhaps TRBD1 as D (6 bases). V lost 0 bases, J lost 5 bases, and 11 bases lay in between. CDR1 and CDR2 (germline): SGHRS, YFSETQ. CDR3 length: 14 amino acids. DNA of the CDR3: TGCGCCAGCAGCTTGGTGCCAGGGGACGAGACCCAGTACTTC. Translated, it gives CASSLVPGDETQYF.

As concerns this clone: Additional DNA sequences in this sample encode the identical CDR3. This chain joins TRBV10-1 and TRBJ2-3, with D possibly TRBD1 on 7 matching bases. Trimming cost V 4 bases and J 6 bases, with 11 bases left between them. The germline V gene has CDR1 WNHNN and CDR2 SYGVQD (reference sequence). The CDR3 has 13 amino acids. This CDR3 is CASSGQGGDTQYF. The CDR3 region has the DNA TGCGCCAGCAGTGGTCAGGGGGGCGATACGCAGTATTTT.

V gene TRBV7-6 combines with J gene TRBJ2-1; 7 positions agree with TRBD1. Germline V CDR1 and CDR2: SGHVS, FNYEAQ. The V segment lost 5 bases and the J segment 0 bases; nucleotides outside the gene matches: 7. This CDR3 has 16 amino acids. The CDR3 DNA reads TGTGCCAGCAGCCGACAGGGTTTTAGCTCCTACAATGAGCAGTTCTTC. It translates to CASSRQGFSSYNEQFF.

The chain is built from TRBV13 and TRBJ2-3; 12 bases are shared with TRBD2. The CDR3 loop spans 16 amino acids. The trim removed 3 bases at V and 0 bases at J, leaving 1 base unmatched. In germline, CDR1 is PRHDT, CDR2 FYEKMQ (reference sequence). CDR3 residues: CASSFGLAGSTDTQYF. Here the CDR3 DNA reads TGTGCCAGCAGCTTCGGACTAGCGGGAAGCACAGATACGCAGTATTTT.

The sample holds a few counts of this clone. This chain joins TRBV5-1 and TRBJ1-1; the D gene is possibly TRBD1 (6 bases). The ends were cut back, 4 bases at V and 4 bases at J, with 14 bases in the middle. The CDR3 runs 14 residues. Germline loops: CDR1 SGHRS, CDR2 YFSETQ. The CDR3 spells CASSATGGPTEAFF. CDR3 coding DNA: TGCGCCAGCAGCGCCACGGGGGGGCCCACTGAAGCTTTCTTT.

This clone showed up just once. The chain recombines TRBV5-4 with TRBJ2-7, with 7 bases matching TRBD2. After removal of 1 base from V and 5 bases from J, the junction contained 6 bases not matched to a gene. The CDR3 is 14 amino acids. The germline V gene has CDR1 SGHNT and CDR2 YYREEE (reference sequence). The CDR3 protein is CASSLLGGRNEQYF. The CDR3 DNA reads as TGTGCCAGCAGCTTGTTGGGCGGGAGAAACGAGCAGTACTTC.

The gene calls are TRBV18 and TRBJ1-1; the D gene is possibly TRBD1 (5 bases). The CDR3 loop spans 15 amino acids. Trimming left V 3 bases short and J 5 bases short, with 16 bases between. The germline V gene encodes CDR1 KGHSH and CDR2 LQKENI. CDR3 protein: CASSPLPRGGTEAFF. For the CDR3, the DNA is TGTGCCAGCTCACCTCTCCCCCGGGGGGGGACTGAAGCTTTCTTT.

The chain is built from TRBV15 and TRBJ2-1; D not certain. Germline values: CDR1 LNHNV, CDR2 YYDKDF (reference sequence). CDR3 length: 14 amino acids. V lost 1 base and J 3 bases, leaving 7 bases between the germline ends. The CDR3 DNA sequence: TGTGCCACCAGCAGAGGACCAGGCTACAATGAGCAGTTCTTC. Translated: CATSRGPGYNEQFF.

V and J are TRBV28 and TRBJ2-1, with 12 bases matching TRBD1. CDR3 length: 15 amino acids. CDR1 and CDR2 (germline): MDHEN, SYDVKM. The junction had 5 bases not matched to a gene; V was cut back by 6 bases and J by 5 bases. CDR3 amino acids: CASRGDRGLNNEQFF. As DNA, the CDR3 is TGTGCCAGCAGGGGGGACAGGGGGCTTAACAATGAGCAGTTCTTC.

The table lists this clone with a count of one. This chain connects TRBV7-9 to TRBJ1-4; no definite D call. V was cut by 3 bases and J by 7 bases, with 12 bases left in between. Per the germline V gene, CDR1 is SEHNR and CDR2 is FQNEAQ (reference sequence). The CDR3 is made up of 14 amino acids. The DNA of the CDR3 is TGTGCCAGCAGCTTGGGTGTCCGGGGTGAAAAACTGTTTTTT. It encodes CASSLGVRGEKLFF.

This clone was counted only a few times. The CDR3 DNA follows: TGCGCCAGCAGCCGACAGGGGGGAACTGAAGCTTTCTTT. Protein: CASSRQGGTEAFF. The J gene is TRBJ1-1, the V gene TRBV10-1; 9 nucleotides agree with TRBD1. V lost 6 bases to trimming and J lost 5 bases; unmatched junction nucleotides: 4. The length of the CDR3 is 13 residues. Germline V lookup: CDR1 WNHNN, CDR2 SYGVQD (reference sequence).

This sequence joins TRBV7-8 and TRBJ2-1; D gene ambiguous. This CDR3 spans 13 amino acids. Germline CDR1 and CDR2: SGHVS and FQNEAQ. V lost 7 bases and J lost 0, with 7 bases in between. Here the CDR3 DNA reads TGTGCCAGCACGAAGAGCTCCTACAATGAGCAGTTCTTC. Translation: CASTKSSYNEQFF.

V gene TRBV9 combines with J gene TRBJ2-7; the D gene is possibly TRBD1 (6 bases). CDR3 length: 14 residues. The germline V gene has CDR1 SGDLS and CDR2 YYNGEE. The V gene lost 4 bases and the J gene lost 7 bases, with 18 bases spanning the gap. This chain's CDR3 is CASSSGDKSGEQYF. The CDR3 DNA is TGTGCCAGCAGCTCTGGGGACAAATCTGGGGAGCAGTACTTC.

The chain couples TRBV5-4 to TRBJ2-1, with 10 bases lining up with TRBD2. The CDR3 has 15 amino acids. Germline CDR1 is SGHNT and CDR2 is YYREEE (reference sequence). J lost 9 bases, V lost 4 bases, and 10 bases had no gene match. CDR3 sequence (DNA): TGTGCCAGCAGCCCGTTAGCGGGAGGAAGGGGTGAGCAGTTCTTC. Its protein is CASSPLAGGRGEQFF.